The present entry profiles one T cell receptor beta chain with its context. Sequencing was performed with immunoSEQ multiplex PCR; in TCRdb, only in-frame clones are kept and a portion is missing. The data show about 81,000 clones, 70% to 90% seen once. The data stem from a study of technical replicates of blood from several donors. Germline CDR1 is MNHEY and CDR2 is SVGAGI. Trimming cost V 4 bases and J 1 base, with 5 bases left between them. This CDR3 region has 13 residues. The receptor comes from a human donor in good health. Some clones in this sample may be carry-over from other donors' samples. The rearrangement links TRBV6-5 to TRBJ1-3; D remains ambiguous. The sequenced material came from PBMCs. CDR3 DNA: TGTGCCAGCAGTTCCAGTTCTGGAAACACCATATATTTT. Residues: CASSSSSGNTIYF.